Presented here are 14 T cell receptor beta chains from one specimen sequenced in a study of Ad26.COV2.S vaccination and SARS-CoV-2 variants. Treatment meaning: over 15 received Ad26.COV2.S at low or high dose, single or two shots; 5 received placebo; per-sample allocation not given. The study sampled participants on day 63 after the first vaccine or placebo injection. Method: immunoSEQ multiplex PCR; TCRdb's copy keeps in-frame clones and lacks some. The profile shows roughly 420,000 clones, around 89% of them singletons. This material consisted of peripheral blood, taken in a trial of Ad26.COV2.S vaccine versus placebo. Source of these receptors: a person aged 18-65 years who received the Ad26.COV2.S COVID-19 vaccine or a placebo.

The chain joins TRBV28 to TRBJ2-7; D not resolved. The V end was cut by 3 bases, the J end by 3 bases, with 6 bases between. Per germline, CDR1 MDHEN and CDR2 SYDVKM. The CDR3 consists of 12 residues. The CDR3 sequence is CASSFSGYEQYF. DNA of the CDR3: TGTGCCAGCAGTTTTTCCGGCTACGAGCAGTACTTC.

The chain joins TRBV7-2 to TRBJ2-5; 7 bases fit TRBD1. The CDR3 loop spans 14 amino acids. The V gene's germline CDR1 is SGHTA and CDR2 FQGNSA. With 1 base clipped from V and 5 bases from J, the junction kept 4 bases outside the gene matches. CDR3 loop: CASSLGRQGETQYF. In nucleotides, the CDR3 is TGTGCCAGCAGCTTAGGTCGACAGGGCGAGACCCAGTACTTC.

The rearrangement links TRBV9 to TRBJ1-4; D may be TRBD1 (6 bases). The CDR3 is made up of 17 amino acids. The V end lost 0 bases, the J end lost 0 bases, and 12 bases lay between the germline ends. Germline CDR1 reads SGDLS; CDR2 reads YYNGEE. CDR3 loop: CASSVEGGVATNEKLFF. As DNA, the CDR3 is TGTGCCAGCAGCGTAGAAGGGGGGGTTGCAACTAATGAAAAACTGTTTTTT.

The V call is TRBV7-3, the J call TRBJ2-7; D is perhaps TRBD2 (6 bases). Between the trimmed V and J ends, which lost 1 base and 0 bases, there was a span of 10 bases. The length of the CDR3 is 15 residues. Germline V lookup: CDR1 SGHTA, CDR2 FQGTGA. CDR3 residues: CASSLRAGSSYEQYF. The CDR3 DNA reads TGTGCCAGCAGCTTAAGGGCGGGGAGCTCCTACGAGCAGTACTTC.

The chain uses TRBV7-2 and TRBJ2-1, with no clear D. CDR3 length: 14 residues. Germline CDR1 SGHTA, CDR2 FQGNSA. The V end lost 5 bases, the J end lost 5 bases, and 13 bases lay between the germline ends. CDR3: CASSPDSGHNEQFF. The DNA of the CDR3 is TGTGCCAGCAGCCCAGACTCCGGACACAATGAGCAGTTCTTC. The complete variable domain, with remaining parts taken from reference TRBV7-2 and TRBJ2-1, reads GAGVSQSPSNKVTEKGKDVELRCDPISGHTALYWYRQSLGQGLEFLIYFQGNSAPDKSGLPSDRFSAERTGGSVSTLTIQRTQQEDSAVYLCASSPDSGHNEQFFGPGTRLTVL.

The rearrangement joins TRBV7-8 to TRBJ1-2; TRBD1 is a possible D gene (5 bases). The CDR3 has 16 amino acids. CDR1 SGHVS and CDR2 FQNEAQ come from the germline V gene. Trimming cost V 1 base and J 4 bases, with 16 bases left between them. In nucleotides, the CDR3 is TGTGCCAGCAGCTTAGGACGTTGGGGGAGAAGCTATGGCTACACCTTC. It translates to CASSLGRWGRSYGYTF.

V is TRBV11-2 and J is TRBJ1-5; D call uncertain. Germline V gene lookup returns CDR1 SGHAT and CDR2 FQNNGV. The CDR3 extends over 17 amino acids. Trimming took 4 bases from V and 0 from J, leaving 16 bases between them. As DNA, the CDR3 is TGTGCCAGCAGCTCAGGATCGCCTTATCATAGCAATCAGCCCCAGCATTTT. Translated: CASSSGSPYHSNQPQHF.

A word on this clone: The sample carries other DNA sequences with the same CDR3. The chain is built from TRBV3-1 (or the pseudogene TRBV3-2) and TRBJ2-7, with 13 positions matching TRBD2. The CDR3 has 15 amino acids. Germline V gene sequence: CDR1 LGHDT, CDR2 YNNKEL (reference sequence). V lost 4 bases and J lost 3; bases outside the gene matches: 3. In nucleotides, the CDR3 is TGTGCCAGCAGCCTTAGGACTAGCGGGGGCTACGAGCAGTACTTC. This sequence encodes CASSLRTSGGYEQYF.

About this clone: In the same sample, other DNA sequences code for this CDR3. The gene calls are TRBV5-1 and TRBJ2-2, with D hard to call. Germline lookup yields CDR1 SGHRS and CDR2 YFSETQ. CDR3 size: 15 residues. V gave up 0 bases and J gave up 0 bases, with 6 bases separating them. CDR3 nucleotide sequence: TGCGCCAGCAGCTTGGACTCCCCGAACACCGGGGAGCTGTTTTTT. Amino acids: CASSLDSPNTGELFF.

V and J are TRBV7-2 and TRBJ2-3, with D perhaps assigned TRBD1 or TRBD2 (6 bases each). The germline CDR1 and CDR2 sequences are SGHTA and FQGNSA. The germline V and J ends were trimmed by 3 bases and 2 bases, with 18 bases remaining between them. This CDR3 has 17 amino acids. The CDR3 DNA reads as TGTGCCAGCAGCTTGGTTCTTGGGCCGGGGGCCACAGATACGCAGTATTTT. It encodes CASSLVLGPGATDTQYF. The entire variable domain, with the rest obtained from reference TRBV7-2 and TRBJ2-3, is as follows: GAGVSQSPSNKVTEKGKDVELRCDPISGHTALYWYRQSLGQGLEFLIYFQGNSAPDKSGLPSDRFSAERTGGSVSTLTIQRTQQEDSAVYLCASSLVLGPGATDTQYFGPGTRLTVL.

For the CDR3, the DNA is TGTGCCAGCAGTTTAGTCGCGAACACTGAAGCTTTCTTT. Amino acids: CASSLVANTEAFF. This chain links TRBV12-3 or TRBV12-4 with TRBJ1-1; D remains unclear. The CDR3 is 13 amino acids. V was cut by 1 base and J by 1 base, with 4 bases left in between.

The CDR3 protein is CSVGDRETSEQFF. DNA for the CDR3: TGCAGCGTTGGAGACAGGGAAACAAGTGAGCAGTTCTTC. The rearrangement uses TRBV29-1 and TRBJ2-1; 7 bases are a match to TRBD1. The V gene's germline CDR1 is SQVTM and CDR2 ANQGSEA. The CDR3 is 13 amino acids. V dropped 4 bases and J dropped 9; count of bases not matched to a gene: 9.

This chain links TRBV7-8 with TRBJ2-7, with TRBD1 matching 8 bases. CDR3 size: 16 residues. Germline V gives CDR1 SGHVS, CDR2 FQNEAQ. J lost 4 bases, V lost 1 base, and 9 bases had no gene match. The CDR3 DNA reads as TGTGCCAGCAGCTTAGGTCTTGGGCAGGGGGCTTACGAGCAGTACTTC. This sequence encodes CASSLGLGQGAYEQYF.

This sequence joins TRBV11-3 and TRBJ2-1; no firm D call. V dropped 4 bases and J dropped 3 bases, with 7 bases sitting between them. CDR3 length: 13 amino acids. CDR1 and CDR2 (germline): SGHNT, YENEEA. The CDR3 bases are TGTGCCAGCAGCTCCCAACTCTACAATGAGCAGTTCTTC. This encodes CASSSQLYNEQFF. Drawing the rest from reference TRBV11-3 and TRBJ2-1, the complete variable domain is EAGVVQSPRYKIIEKKQPVAFWCNPISGHNTLYWYLQNLGQGPELLIRYENEEAVDDSQLPKDRFSAERLKGVDSTLKIQPAELGDSAVYLCASSSQLYNEQFFGPGTRLTVL.